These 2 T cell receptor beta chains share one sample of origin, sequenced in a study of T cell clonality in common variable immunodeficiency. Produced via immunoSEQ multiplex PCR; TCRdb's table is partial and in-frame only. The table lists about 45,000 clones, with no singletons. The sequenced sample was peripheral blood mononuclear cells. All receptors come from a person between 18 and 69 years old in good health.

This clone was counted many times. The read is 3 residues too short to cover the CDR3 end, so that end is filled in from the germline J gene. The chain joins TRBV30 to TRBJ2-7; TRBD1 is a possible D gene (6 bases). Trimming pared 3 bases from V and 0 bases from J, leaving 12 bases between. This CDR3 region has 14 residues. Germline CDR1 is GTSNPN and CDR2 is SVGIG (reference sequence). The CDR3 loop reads CAWRHSGVSYEQYF. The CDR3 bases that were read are TGTGCCTGGAGACATTCAGGGGTCTCCTACGAG.

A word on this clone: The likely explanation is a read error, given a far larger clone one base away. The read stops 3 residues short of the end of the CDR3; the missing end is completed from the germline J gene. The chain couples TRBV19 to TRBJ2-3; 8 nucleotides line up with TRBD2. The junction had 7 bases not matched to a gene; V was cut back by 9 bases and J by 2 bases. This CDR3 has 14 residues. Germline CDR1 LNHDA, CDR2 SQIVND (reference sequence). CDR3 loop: CARRGTRYTDTQYF. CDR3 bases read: TGTGCCAGGAGGGGGACTAGGTACACAGATACG.